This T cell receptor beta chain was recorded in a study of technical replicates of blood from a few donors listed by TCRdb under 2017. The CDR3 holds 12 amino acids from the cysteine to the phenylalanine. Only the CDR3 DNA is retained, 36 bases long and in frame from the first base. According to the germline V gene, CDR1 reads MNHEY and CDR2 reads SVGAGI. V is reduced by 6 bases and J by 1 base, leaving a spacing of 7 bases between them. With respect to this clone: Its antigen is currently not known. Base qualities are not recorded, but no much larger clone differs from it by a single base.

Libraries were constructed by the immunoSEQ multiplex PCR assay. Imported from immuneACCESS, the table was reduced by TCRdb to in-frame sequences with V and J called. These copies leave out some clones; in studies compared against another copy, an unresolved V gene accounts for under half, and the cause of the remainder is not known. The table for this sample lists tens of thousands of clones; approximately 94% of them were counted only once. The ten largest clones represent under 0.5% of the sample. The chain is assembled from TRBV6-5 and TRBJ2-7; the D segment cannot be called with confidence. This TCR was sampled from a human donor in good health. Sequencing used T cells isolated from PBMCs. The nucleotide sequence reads TGTGCCAGCAGCGACGGGTCCTACGAGCAGTACTTC. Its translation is CASSDGSYEQYF.